The sequence of this T cell receptor (beta chain) was determined in a study of T cell repertoires in cytomegalovirus infection. For the study at large: Researchers turned to recently identified HLA-C-restricted CMV epitopes as well as well-studied HLA-B-restricted ones. CMV infection together with matching HLA type was indicated by public TCR beta signatures.

General study results and limits: Public TCR beta family frequency separated CMV-and-HLA carriers, including in an independent cohort. HLA-C-restricted CMV-specific TCR beta clonotypes prevailed in the ex vivo response.

In its sample, this clonotype was seen a few times. What it binds is not known. TCRdb itself ran the reads through MiXCR, one entry per CDR3 protein. Of hundreds of thousands of distinct CDR3 sequences listed, around 31% were seen once; the top ten hold 15% to 20%. CDR3 size: 16 residues. The ends lost 5 bases at V and 8 bases at J; junction bases unmatched: 9. Germline lookup yields CDR1 SGHTA and CDR2 FQGNSA. Sequenced here: cultured PBMCs, sampled from culture after CMV antigen stimulation. This sequence originates from a human donor in good health (CMV status not recorded). Some clones in this sample may be carry-over from other donors' samples. The gene calls are TRBV7-2 and TRBJ2-1; TRBD2 agrees at 13 bases. Here the CDR3 DNA reads TGTGCCAGCAGCGGATCCGGGACTAGCGGGATTTATGAGCAGTTCTTC. Its protein is CASSGSGTSGIYEQFF.